The entry below describes one T cell receptor beta chain. Its specificity is unknown. The data originate from a study of post-analysis software for immune sequencing data. About the study: The disease courses spanned relapsing-remitting, secondary progressive and progressive-relapsing forms of multiple sclerosis.

This CDR3 is built from 13 residues. V was trimmed by 5 bases and J by 0 bases, leaving 7 bases between them. Included in the TCR beta cDNA libraries were unique molecular identifiers. TCRdb reprocessed the PCR reads with MiXCR, giving one entry per CDR3 protein. The sample lists hundreds of thousands of distinct CDR3 sequences, around 47% seen once, with about 1.8% in the top ten. Study-level results: Patients with multiple sclerosis recorded significantly lower normalized Chao1 diversity than controls, the study found. The five TRBV segments detected at higher frequency in patients than in controls included TRBV5-6, TRBV5-1 and TRBV20-1. F measure grouped same-batch samples tightly together.

This chain connects TRBV12-3 or TRBV12-4 to TRBJ2-5; no clear D gene. The receptor was derived from a girl between 10 and 17 years old with multiple sclerosis. The sequenced sample was blood. CDR3 nucleotide sequence: TGTGCCAGCAGTCAAAGGTACCAAGAGACCCAGTACTTC. Translating it yields CASSQRYQETQYF.